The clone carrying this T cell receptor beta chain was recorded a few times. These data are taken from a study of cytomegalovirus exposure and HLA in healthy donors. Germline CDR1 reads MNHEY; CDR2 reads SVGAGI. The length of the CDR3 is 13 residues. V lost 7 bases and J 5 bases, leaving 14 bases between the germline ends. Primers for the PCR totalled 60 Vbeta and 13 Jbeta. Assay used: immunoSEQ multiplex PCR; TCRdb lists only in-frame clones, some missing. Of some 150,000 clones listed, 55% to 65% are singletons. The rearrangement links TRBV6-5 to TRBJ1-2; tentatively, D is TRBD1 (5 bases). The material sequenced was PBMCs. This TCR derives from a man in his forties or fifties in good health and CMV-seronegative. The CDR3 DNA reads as TGTGCCAGCATCCAAGATAAGGGGTATGGCTACACCTTC. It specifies CASIQDKGYGYTF.